The clone carrying this T cell receptor beta chain was detected only a few times. Its antigen is undetermined. This sample is drawn from a study of regulatory T cells in long-lasting Graves disease. Time point meaning: newly diagnosed GD, antithyroid drugs for less than 3 months. There was RNA extracted from PBMCs, and the TCR library was made from it. Each of the patients was recruited from an endocrinology department situated in Xi'an, China. Study observations and caveats: For persistent Graves' patients, TCR diversity was lower than for newly diagnosed ones. Persistent disease was associated with favored TRBV28 usage and with favored use of TRBJ1-2 and TRBJ2-5.

V lost 6 bases to trimming and J lost 8 bases, with 13 bases between them. The CDR3 is made up of 12 amino acids. Both iRepertoire HTBI primers and Arm-PCR of CDR3 regions were used to build the TCR beta libraries. Using its own MiXCR run on the multiplex PCR reads, TCRdb lists one record per CDR3 protein. The table shows 370,000 or so distinct CDR3 sequences, with roughly 15% occurring only once. These data were also filed under a second study, of T cells in Graves' hyperthyroidism and ophthalmopathy. That publication notes: When the TCR CDR3 underwent first-round RT-PCR, the HTBI primer set was used.

The rearrangement links TRBV12-3 or TRBV12-4 to TRBJ1-1, with a tentative D call TRBD1 (5 bases). Here the sequenced sample was peripheral blood mononuclear cells (PBMCs), taken at new diagnosis, from a patient treated with antithyroid drugs. The source of this sequence is a woman under 30 with Graves disease. As DNA, the CDR3 is TGTGCCAGCAGCTCAGGGTCAATCGAAGCTTTCTTT. Its protein product is CASSSGSIEAFF.